The 8 T cell receptor beta chains reported below all come from one sample, sequenced in a study of blood T cell repertoires in COVID-19. Using immunoSEQ multiplex PCR, the repertoire was profiled, and TCRdb retains in-frame clones only, with some absent. The table records approximately 18,000 clones, over 85% of them present only once. Input material: peripheral blood. These receptor sequences come from a human donor in a cohort sampled during active COVID-19.

This chain uses TRBV14 with TRBJ2-5, with TRBD2 identical over 7 bases. This CDR3 has 16 residues. The V gene's germline CDR1 is SGHDN and CDR2 FVKESK. With 4 bases clipped from V and 3 bases from J, the junction kept 11 bases outside the gene matches. CDR3 amino acids: CASSRRRTRREETQYF. DNA of the CDR3: TGTGCCAGCAGCCGACGACGGACTAGACGGGAAGAGACCCAGTACTTC.

The table lists this clone with a count of one. The V call is TRBV2, the J call TRBJ1-2, with TRBD1 matching over 10 bases. Germline assignment: CDR1 SNHLY and CDR2 FYNNEI. The CDR3 totals 15 residues. The V segment lost 5 bases and the J segment 5 bases; nucleotides outside the gene matches: 8. The CDR3 coding sequence is TGTGCCAGCAGTCAGACAGGGGGCCTTAGGTATGGCTACACCTTC. Its translation: CASSQTGGLRYGYTF.

The chain combines TRBV6-5 with TRBJ2-1; 9 positions match TRBD2. This CDR3 contains 13 residues. Unmatched junction bases numbered 4, after V lost 9 bases and J lost 4 bases. The germline CDR1 and CDR2 sequences are MNHEY and SVGAGI. CDR3 nucleotide sequence: TGTGCCAGGACTAGCGGTAAATACAATGAGCAGTTCTTC. Amino acids: CARTSGKYNEQFF.

The chain is built from TRBV28 and TRBJ2-5, with D uncertain. The V end was cut by 8 bases, the J end by 2 bases, with 6 bases between. CDR1 MDHEN and CDR2 SYDVKM come from the germline V gene. The CDR3 is 11 residues long. CDR3 amino acids: CASAAQETQYF. The DNA for the CDR3 is TGTGCCAGCGCGGCTCAAGAGACCCAGTACTTC. The full variable domain, with the rest looked up from reference TRBV28 and TRBJ2-5, is DVKVTQSSRYLVKRTGEKVFLECVQDMDHENMFWYRQDPGLGLRLIYFSYDVKMKEKGDIPEGYSVSREKKERFSLILESASTNQTSMYLCASAAQETQYFGPGTRLLVL.

This chain uses TRBV7-7 with TRBJ2-2; 10 bases agree with TRBD1. The V gene's germline CDR1 is SSHAT and CDR2 FNYEAQ (reference sequence). Unmatched junction bases numbered 6, after V lost 5 bases and J lost 3 bases. This CDR3 comprises 16 residues. The CDR3 bases are TGTGCCAGCAGCCGGTCGGGACAGGGGCACACCGGGGAGCTGTTTTTT. Protein sequence: CASSRSGQGHTGELFF.

V and J are TRBV5-1 and TRBJ2-7; D gene ambiguous. Per germline, CDR1 SGHRS and CDR2 YFSETQ. The CDR3 loop spans 14 amino acids. Trimming took 0 bases from V and 0 from J, leaving 7 bases between them. CDR3 bases: TGCGCCAGCAGCTTGGAAGTAGTCTCCTACGAGCAGTACTTC. Translation gives CASSLEVVSYEQYF.

The genes are TRBV28 and TRBJ1-2, with a tentative D call TRBD1 (5 bases). CDR3 length: 13 amino acids. Trimming cost V 6 bases and J 2 bases, with 10 bases left between them. Looked up from germline, CDR1 is MDHEN and CDR2 is SYDVKM. The CDR3 is CASSLDRNYGYTF. The CDR3 nucleotides read TGTGCCAGCAGCTTAGACAGAAACTATGGCTACACCTTC.

In DNA, the CDR3 is TGCGCCAGCAGCTTGGGTGTCAGGTCAGATACGCAGTATTTT. Amino acid sequence: CASSLGVRSDTQYF. V usage is TRBV5-1 and J usage is TRBJ2-3; no clear D gene. The germline V gene encodes CDR1 SGHRS and CDR2 YFSETQ. Trimming pared 0 bases from V and 4 bases from J, leaving 9 bases between. The CDR3 is made up of 14 amino acids.